The sample holds a few counts of the clone carrying this T cell receptor (beta chain). Its cognate antigen is unknown. Unique molecular identifiers were incorporated when the TCRbeta library was constructed. Via MiXCR, TCRdb re-called the PCR reads, giving one row per CDR3 protein. Of approximately 430,000 distinct CDR3 sequences listed, around 15% are singletons. The data are from a study of T-cell reconstitution after alpha-beta-depleted transplantation in children. Germline CDR1 ENHRY, CDR2 SYGVKD. The CDR3 covers 15 residues. V was clipped by 5 bases and J by 5 bases; unmatched bases: 4. Study-wide points: There were some patients whose high TCRbeta diversity at day 60 came from surviving recipient T cells and thymic progenitors. Expanded graft clones numbering several hundred reportedly gave rise to alpha-beta T cells about two months after transplant.

The chain links TRBV10-3 to TRBJ2-1; 12 nucleotides line up with TRBD2. Sequencing used PBMCs, mostly from graft donor cells, obtained 360 days after TCRalphabeta/CD19-depleted stem cell transplant. The TCR comes from a boy in the first two years of life who had a stem cell transplant for Wiskott-Aldrich syndrome, so the T cells may come from the graft donor. The DNA for the CDR3 is TGTGCCATCAGTTCTGGACTAGCGGGGAACAATGAGCAGTTCTTC. Protein: CAISSGLAGNNEQFF.